One and the same sample provided the 5 T cell receptor beta chains below, sequenced in a study of blood T cell repertoires in COVID-19. Profiled with immunoSEQ multiplex PCR; TCRdb holds only in-frame clones, not every one. Of roughly 140,000 clones in the sample, approximately 84% were seen once. Sequencing was carried out using peripheral blood. The source of these receptors is a human donor in a cohort sampled during active COVID-19.

The chain joins TRBV7-2 to TRBJ2-1, with 8 bases matching TRBD2. V shed 6 bases and J 6 bases; nucleotides not matched to a gene: 7. This CDR3 is built from 14 residues. The germline V gene encodes CDR1 SGHTA and CDR2 FQGNSA. CDR3 nucleotide sequence: TGTGCCAGCAGACCCGGGGGGGCCGTCAATGAGCAGTTCTTC. It specifies CASRPGGAVNEQFF.

The J gene is TRBJ2-5, the V gene TRBV19; TRBD2 aligns across 9 bases. Unmatched junction bases numbered 11, after V lost 5 bases and J lost 4 bases. CDR3 length: 16 amino acids. CDR1 and CDR2 from the germline V gene are LNHDA and SQIVND (reference sequence). The CDR3 DNA sequence: TGTGCCAGTAGTGCCGGGCGACTAGCGGCGAGAGAGACCCAGTACTTC. It encodes CASSAGRLAARETQYF.

This clone occurred a few times. The V and J genes are TRBV13 and TRBJ2-3, with 12 bases lining up with TRBD2. The CDR3 loop spans 19 amino acids. Per the germline V gene, CDR1 is PRHDT and CDR2 is FYEKMQ (reference sequence). Unmatched junction bases numbered 13, after V lost 5 bases and J lost 1 base. The CDR3 protein is CASSRLTSGGRSGTDTQYF. The CDR3 region has the DNA TGTGCCAGCAGCCGTTTGACTAGCGGGGGTCGTTCCGGCACAGATACGCAGTATTTT.

V is TRBV6-5 and J is TRBJ1-5; D unresolved. CDR3 size: 15 residues. V lost 0 bases and J 4 bases, leaving 10 bases between the germline ends. Germline lookup yields CDR1 MNHEY and CDR2 SVGAGI. CDR3 in amino acids: CASSYSSEPNQPQHF. The CDR3 nucleotides are TGTGCCAGCAGTTACTCCTCAGAACCTAATCAGCCCCAGCATTTT.

The V and J genes are TRBV11-1 and TRBJ2-1, with TRBD1 matching 7 bases. The CDR3 totals 14 residues. Germline values: CDR1 SGHAT, CDR2 FQDESV (reference sequence). J gave up 4 bases and V 5 bases, and 5 bases lay outside the gene matches. The CDR3 is CASSPDRNYNEQFF. As DNA, the CDR3 is TGTGCCAGCAGCCCGGACAGGAATTACAATGAGCAGTTCTTC.